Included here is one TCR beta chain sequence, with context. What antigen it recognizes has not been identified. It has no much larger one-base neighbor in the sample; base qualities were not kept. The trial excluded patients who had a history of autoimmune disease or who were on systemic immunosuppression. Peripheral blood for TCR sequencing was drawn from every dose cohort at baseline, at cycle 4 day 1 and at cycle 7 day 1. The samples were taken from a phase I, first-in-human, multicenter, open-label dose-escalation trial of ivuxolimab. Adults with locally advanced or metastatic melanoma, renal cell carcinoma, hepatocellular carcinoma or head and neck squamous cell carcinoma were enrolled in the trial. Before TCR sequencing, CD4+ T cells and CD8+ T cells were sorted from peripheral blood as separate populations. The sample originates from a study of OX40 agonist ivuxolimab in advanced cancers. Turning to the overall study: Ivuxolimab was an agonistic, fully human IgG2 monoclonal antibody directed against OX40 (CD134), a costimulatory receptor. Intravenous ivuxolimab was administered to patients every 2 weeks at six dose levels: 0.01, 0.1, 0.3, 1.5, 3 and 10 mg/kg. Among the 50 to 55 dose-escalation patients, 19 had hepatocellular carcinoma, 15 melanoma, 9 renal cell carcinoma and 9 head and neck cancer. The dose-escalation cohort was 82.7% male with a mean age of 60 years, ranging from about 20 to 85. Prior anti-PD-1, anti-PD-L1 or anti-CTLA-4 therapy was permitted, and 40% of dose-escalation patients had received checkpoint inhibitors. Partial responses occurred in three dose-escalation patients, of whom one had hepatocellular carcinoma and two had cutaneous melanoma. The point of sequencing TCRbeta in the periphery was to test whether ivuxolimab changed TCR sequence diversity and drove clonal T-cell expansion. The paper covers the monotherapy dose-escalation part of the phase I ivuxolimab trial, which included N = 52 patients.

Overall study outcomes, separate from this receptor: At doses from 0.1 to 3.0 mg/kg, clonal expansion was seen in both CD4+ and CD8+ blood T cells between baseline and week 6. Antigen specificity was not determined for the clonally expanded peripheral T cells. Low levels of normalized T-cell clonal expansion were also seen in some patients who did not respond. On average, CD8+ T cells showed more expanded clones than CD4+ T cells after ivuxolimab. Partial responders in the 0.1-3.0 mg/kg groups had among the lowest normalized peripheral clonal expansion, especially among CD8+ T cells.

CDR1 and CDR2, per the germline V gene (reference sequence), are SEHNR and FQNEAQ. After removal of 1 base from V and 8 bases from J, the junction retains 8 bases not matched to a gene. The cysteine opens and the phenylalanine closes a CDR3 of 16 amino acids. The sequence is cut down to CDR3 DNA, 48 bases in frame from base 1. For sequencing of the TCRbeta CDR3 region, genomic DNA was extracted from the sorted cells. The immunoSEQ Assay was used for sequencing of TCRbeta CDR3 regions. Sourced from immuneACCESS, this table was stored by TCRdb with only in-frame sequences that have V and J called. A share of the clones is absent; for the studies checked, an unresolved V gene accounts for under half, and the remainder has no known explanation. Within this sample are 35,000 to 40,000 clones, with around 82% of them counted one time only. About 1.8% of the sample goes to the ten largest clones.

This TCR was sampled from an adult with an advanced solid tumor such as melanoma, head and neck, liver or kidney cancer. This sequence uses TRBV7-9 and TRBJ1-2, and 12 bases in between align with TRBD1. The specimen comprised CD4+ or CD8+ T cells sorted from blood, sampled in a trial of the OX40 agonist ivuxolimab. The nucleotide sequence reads TGTGCCAGCAGCTTAGTTCCGGGACAGGGGGCTGAGGGCTACACCTTC. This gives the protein CASSLVPGQGAEGYTF.